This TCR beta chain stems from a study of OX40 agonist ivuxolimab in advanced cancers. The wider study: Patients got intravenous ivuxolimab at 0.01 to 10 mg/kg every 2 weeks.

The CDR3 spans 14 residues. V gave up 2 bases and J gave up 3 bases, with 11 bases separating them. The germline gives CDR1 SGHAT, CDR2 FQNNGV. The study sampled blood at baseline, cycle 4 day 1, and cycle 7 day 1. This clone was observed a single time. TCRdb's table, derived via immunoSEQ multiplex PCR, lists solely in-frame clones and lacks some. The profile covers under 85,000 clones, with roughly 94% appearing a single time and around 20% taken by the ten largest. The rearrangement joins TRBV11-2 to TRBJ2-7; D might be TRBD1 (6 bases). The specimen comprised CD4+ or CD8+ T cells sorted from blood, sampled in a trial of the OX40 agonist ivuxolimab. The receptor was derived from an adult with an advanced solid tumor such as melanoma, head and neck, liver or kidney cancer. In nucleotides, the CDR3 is TGTGCCAGCAGCTTACCAGGGGCGCGCTACGAGCAGTACTTC. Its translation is CASSLPGARYEQYF.